This T cell receptor (beta chain) came from a study of blood T cell repertoires in COVID-19. Whole-study context: The analysed material was cDNA or gDNA that came from T cells, B-cell-depleted T cells, or PBMCs.

Clinical history as reported by participants underpinned cohort assignment. Either two negative PCRs, clearance, or symptom resolution qualified Cohort 3 donors as recovered. In the original workflow: Reference gene primer amplification in the assay estimated nucleated cell counts. The assay was immunoSEQ multiplex PCR, and TCRdb's table has in-frame clones only and misses some. V and J calls and clone size are given by that table; D and trimming were obtained from the DNA. This repertoire shows 200,000 or so clones, about 87% found once; its top ten account for 2.5% to 3%. The germline V gene has CDR1 SQVTM and CDR2 ANQGSEA. V was trimmed by 5 bases and J by 1 base, leaving 8 bases between them. The CDR3 loop spans 12 amino acids. This clone was seen only a few times. Other DNA sequences within the sample encode an identical CDR3.

This TCR came from a young woman who had recovered from COVID-19. The sample comprised PBMCs or T cells enriched from blood (not recorded which). This chain uses TRBV29-1 with TRBJ1-2; no definite D call. In DNA, the CDR3 is TGCAGCGTTCCCGGAGGTAACTATGGCTACACCTTC. This translates into CSVPGGNYGYTF.